The rows below give T cell receptor beta chains drawn from one sample of a study of OX40 agonist ivuxolimab in advanced cancers. Generated by immunoSEQ multiplex PCR, the TCRdb table keeps only in-frame clones and is missing some. The sample holds about 94,000 clones, roughly 91% seen once. The input for sequencing was CD4+ or CD8+ T cells sorted from blood, taken in a trial of the OX40 agonist ivuxolimab. The receptors here all came from an adult with an advanced solid tumor such as melanoma, head and neck, liver or kidney cancer. CDR3s include the opening cysteine and the closing phenylalanine or tryptophan. D genes are given only for firm matches.

j_gene: TRBJ1-2
d_gene: TRBD1
v_gene: TRBV19
CDR3nt: TGTGCCAGTAGTATAGGACGGGACAGATCTGGCTATGGCTACACCTTC
CDR3aa: CASSIGRDRSGYGYTF

j_gene: TRBJ2-1
d_gene: TRBD2
v_gene: TRBV10-3
CDR3nt: TGTGCCATCACCGGGACTAGCCCGTTTGCTGAGCAGTTCTTC
CDR3aa: CAITGTSPFAEQFF

j_gene: TRBJ2-5
d_gene: TRBD2
v_gene: TRBV5-1
CDR3nt: TGCGCCAGCAGCCCAAGGACTAGCGGGGACCCCAGGGGCCAGTACTTC
CDR3aa: CASSPRTSGDPRGQYF

j_gene: TRBJ1-6
d_gene: -
v_gene: TRBV5-4
CDR3nt: TGTGCCAGCAGCGGCAGAGAGAATTCACCCCTCCACTTT
CDR3aa: CASSGRENSPLHF

j_gene: TRBJ1-6
d_gene: -
v_gene: TRBV6-1
CDR3nt: TGTGCCAGCAGTGCGGGGGGAATTAGCTCCTATAATTCACCCCTCCACTTT
CDR3aa: CASSAGGISSYNSPLHF

j_gene: TRBJ2-3
d_gene: TRBD2
v_gene: TRBV18
CDR3nt: TGTGCCAGCTCATCGACTAGCGGGGGGGCTTATACGCAGTATTTT
CDR3aa: CASSSTSGGAYTQYF

j_gene: TRBJ2-1
d_gene: TRBD2
v_gene: TRBV6-1
CDR3nt: TGTGCCAGCAGTGAAGCTGCTAGCGGGGGGAGATACAATGAGCAGTTCTTC
CDR3aa: CASSEAASGGRYNEQFF

j_gene: TRBJ2-7
d_gene: -
v_gene: TRBV7-2
CDR3nt: TGTGCCAGCAGCCACACCCGGGACATTCCACGCTACGAGCAGTACTTC
CDR3aa: CASSHTRDIPRYEQYF

j_gene: TRBJ1-4
d_gene: TRBD1
v_gene: TRBV19
CDR3nt: TGTGCCAGTAGTATAGAACAGGGGGGTAATGAAAAACTGTTTTTT
CDR3aa: CASSIEQGGNEKLFF

j_gene: TRBJ2-3
d_gene: TRBD2
v_gene: TRBV4-1
CDR3nt: TGCGCCAGCAGCCAAGACAGTGGACTAGCGGGGGTTTGGCCCACAGATACGCAGTATTTT
CDR3aa: CASSQDSGLAGVWPTDTQYF

j_gene: TRBJ2-3
d_gene: TRBD1
v_gene: TRBV5-6
CDR3nt: TGTGCCAGCAGCTTGGTGACAGGGGCGCAGTATTTT
CDR3aa: CASSLVTGAQYF

j_gene: TRBJ1-1
d_gene: -
v_gene: TRBV1
CDR3nt: TGCACCAGCAGCCAAGCCTCCGCGACAGGGTTTATGAACACTGAAGCTTTCTTT
CDR3aa: CTSSQASATGFMNTEAFF

j_gene: TRBJ1-1
d_gene: -
v_gene: TRBV10-3
CDR3nt: TGTGCCATCGGGGACGGACAGAACACTGAAGCTTTCTTT
CDR3aa: CAIGDGQNTEAFF

j_gene: TRBJ2-3
d_gene: TRBD2
v_gene: TRBV5-1
CDR3nt: TGCGCCAGCAGCTCACCTACTAGCGGGAACACAGATACGCAGTATTTT
CDR3aa: CASSSPTSGNTDTQYF

j_gene: TRBJ1-2
d_gene: -
v_gene: TRBV7-9
CDR3nt: TGTGCCAGCAGCCGCAGGAGCGCGGGCTACACCTTC
CDR3aa: CASSRRSAGYTF

j_gene: TRBJ2-3
d_gene: -
v_gene: TRBV18
CDR3nt: TGTGCCAGCTCACCCCTGGGGGCAGATACGCAGTATTTT
CDR3aa: CASSPLGADTQYF

j_gene: TRBJ2-1
d_gene: -
v_gene: TRBV6-1
CDR3nt: TGTGCCAGCAGTGATGAGGGGGGAAGTTGGAATGAGCAGTTCTTC
CDR3aa: CASSDEGGSWNEQFF

j_gene: TRBJ1-1
d_gene: -
v_gene: TRBV19
CDR3nt: TGTGCCAGTAGTACCACAGCGAACACTGAAGCTTTCTTT
CDR3aa: CASSTTANTEAFF